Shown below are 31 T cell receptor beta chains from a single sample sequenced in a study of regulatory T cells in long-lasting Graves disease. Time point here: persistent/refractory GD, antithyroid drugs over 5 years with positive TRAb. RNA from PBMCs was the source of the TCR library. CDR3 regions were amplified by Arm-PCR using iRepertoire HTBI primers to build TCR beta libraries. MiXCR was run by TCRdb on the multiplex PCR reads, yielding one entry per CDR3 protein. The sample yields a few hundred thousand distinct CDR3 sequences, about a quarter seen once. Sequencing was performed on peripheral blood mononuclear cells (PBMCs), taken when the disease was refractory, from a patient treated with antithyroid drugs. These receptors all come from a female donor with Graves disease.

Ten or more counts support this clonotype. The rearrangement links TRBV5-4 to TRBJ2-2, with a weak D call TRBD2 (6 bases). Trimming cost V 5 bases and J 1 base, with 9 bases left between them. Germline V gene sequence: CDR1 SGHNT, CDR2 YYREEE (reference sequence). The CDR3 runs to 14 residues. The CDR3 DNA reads TGTGCCAGCAGTGGGACTTTGAACACCGGGGAGCTGTTTTTT. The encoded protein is CASSGTLNTGELFF.

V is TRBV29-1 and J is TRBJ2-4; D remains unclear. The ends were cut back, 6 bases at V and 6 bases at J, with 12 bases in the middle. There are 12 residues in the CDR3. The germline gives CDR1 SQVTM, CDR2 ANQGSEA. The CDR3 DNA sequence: TGCAGCGTGAACACCCTCCGAAACATTCAGTACTTC. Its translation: CSVNTLRNIQYF.

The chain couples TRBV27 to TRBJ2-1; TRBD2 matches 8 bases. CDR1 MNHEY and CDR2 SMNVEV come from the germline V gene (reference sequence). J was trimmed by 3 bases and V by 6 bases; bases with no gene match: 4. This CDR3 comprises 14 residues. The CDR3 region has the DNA TGTGCCAGCAGGTTAAGCGGGAGCTACAATGAGCAGTTCTTC. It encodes CASRLSGSYNEQFF.

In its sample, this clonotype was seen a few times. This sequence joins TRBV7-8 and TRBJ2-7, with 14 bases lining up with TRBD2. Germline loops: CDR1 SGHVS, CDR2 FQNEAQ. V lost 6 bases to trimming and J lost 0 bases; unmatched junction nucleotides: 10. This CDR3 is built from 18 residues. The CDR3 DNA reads TGTGCCAGCAGAACGACTAGCGGGAGGGTCCTCAGCTCCTACGAGCAGTACTTC. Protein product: CASRTTSGRVLSSYEQYF.

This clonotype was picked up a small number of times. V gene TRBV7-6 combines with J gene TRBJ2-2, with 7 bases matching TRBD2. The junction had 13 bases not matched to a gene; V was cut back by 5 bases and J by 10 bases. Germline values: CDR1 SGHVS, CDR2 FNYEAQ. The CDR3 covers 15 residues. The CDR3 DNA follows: TGTGCCAGCAGCGTTTCAGGGAGGGAAAAGGAGGAGCTGTTTTTT. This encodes CASSVSGREKEELFF.

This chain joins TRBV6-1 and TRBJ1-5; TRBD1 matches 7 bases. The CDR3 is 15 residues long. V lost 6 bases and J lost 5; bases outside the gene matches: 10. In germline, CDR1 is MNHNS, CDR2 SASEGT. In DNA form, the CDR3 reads TGTGCCAGCAGATCGGGACAGCGACTGTATCAGCCCCAGCATTTT. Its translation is CASRSGQRLYQPQHF.

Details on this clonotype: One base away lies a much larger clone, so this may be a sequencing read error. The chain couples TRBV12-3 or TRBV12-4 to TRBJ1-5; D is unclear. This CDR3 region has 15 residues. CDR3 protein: CASSLMGTGNQPQQF. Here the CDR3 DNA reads TGTGCCAGCAGTTTAATGGGTACGGGCAATCAGCCCCAGCAATTT.

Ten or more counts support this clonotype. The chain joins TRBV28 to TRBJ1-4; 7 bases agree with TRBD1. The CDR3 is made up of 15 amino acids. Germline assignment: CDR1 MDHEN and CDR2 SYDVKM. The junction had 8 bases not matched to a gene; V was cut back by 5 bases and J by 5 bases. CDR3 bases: TGTGCCAGCAGTCTTTTACAGGGGATGAATGAAAAACTGTTTTTT. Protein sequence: CASSLLQGMNEKLFF. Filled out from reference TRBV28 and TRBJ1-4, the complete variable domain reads DVKVTQSSRYLVKRTGEKVFLECVQDMDHENMFWYRQDPGLGLRLIYFSYDVKMKEKGDIPEGYSVSREKKERFSLILESASTNQTSMYLCASSLLQGMNEKLFFGSGTQLSVL.

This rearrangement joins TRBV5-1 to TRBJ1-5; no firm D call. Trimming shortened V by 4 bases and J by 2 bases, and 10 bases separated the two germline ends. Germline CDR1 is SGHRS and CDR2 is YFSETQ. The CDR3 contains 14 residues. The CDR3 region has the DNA TGCGCCAGCAGCCCGGTCGGGGGCAATCAGCCCCAGCATTTT. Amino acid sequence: CASSPVGGNQPQHF.

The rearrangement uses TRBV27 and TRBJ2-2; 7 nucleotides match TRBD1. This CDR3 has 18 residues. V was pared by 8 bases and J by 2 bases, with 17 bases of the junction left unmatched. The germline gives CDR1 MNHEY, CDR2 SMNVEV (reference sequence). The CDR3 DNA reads TGTGCCAGCGGCGCGGACAGGAAAACAAAGAAAAACACCGGGGAGCTGTTTTTT. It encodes CASGADRKTKKNTGELFF.

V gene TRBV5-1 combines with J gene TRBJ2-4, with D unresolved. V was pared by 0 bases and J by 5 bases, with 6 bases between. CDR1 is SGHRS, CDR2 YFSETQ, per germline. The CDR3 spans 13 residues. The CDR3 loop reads CASSLGYENIQYF. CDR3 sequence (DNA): TGCGCCAGCAGCTTGGGTTATGAAAACATTCAGTACTTC.

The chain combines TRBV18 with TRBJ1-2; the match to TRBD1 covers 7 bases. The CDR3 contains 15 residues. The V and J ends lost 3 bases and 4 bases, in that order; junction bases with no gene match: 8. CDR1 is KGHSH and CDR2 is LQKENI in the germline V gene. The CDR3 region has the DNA TGTGCCAGCTCACCCAGCTGGGACAGCGGCTATGGCTACACCTTC. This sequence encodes CASSPSWDSGYGYTF.

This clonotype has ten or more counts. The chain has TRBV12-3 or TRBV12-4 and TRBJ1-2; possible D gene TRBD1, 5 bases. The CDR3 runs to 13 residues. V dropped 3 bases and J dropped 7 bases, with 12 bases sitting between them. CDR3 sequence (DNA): TGTGCCAGCAGTTTTATGGGGCTTGTTGGCTACACCTTC. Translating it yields CASSFMGLVGYTF.

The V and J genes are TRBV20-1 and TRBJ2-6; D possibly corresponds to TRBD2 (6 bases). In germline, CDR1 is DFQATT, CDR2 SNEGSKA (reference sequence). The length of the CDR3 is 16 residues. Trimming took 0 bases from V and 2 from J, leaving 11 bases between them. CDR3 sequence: CSARDSGGTGANVLTF. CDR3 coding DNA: TGCAGTGCTAGAGATTCCGGGGGAACTGGGGCCAACGTCCTGACTTTC.

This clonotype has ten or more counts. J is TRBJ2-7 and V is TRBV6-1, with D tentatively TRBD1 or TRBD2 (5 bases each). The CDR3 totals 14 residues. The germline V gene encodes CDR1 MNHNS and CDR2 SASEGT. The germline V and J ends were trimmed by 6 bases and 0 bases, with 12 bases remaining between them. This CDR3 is CASSLGVSSYEQYF. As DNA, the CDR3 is TGTGCCAGCAGCTTGGGGGTAAGCTCCTACGAGCAGTACTTC.

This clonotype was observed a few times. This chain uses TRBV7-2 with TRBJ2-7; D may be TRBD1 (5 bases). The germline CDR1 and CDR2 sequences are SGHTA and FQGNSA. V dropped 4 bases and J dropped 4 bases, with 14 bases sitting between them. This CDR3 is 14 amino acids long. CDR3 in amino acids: CASSSRRGVYEQYF. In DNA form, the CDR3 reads TGTGCCAGCAGCTCACGAAGGGGCGTATACGAGCAGTACTTC.

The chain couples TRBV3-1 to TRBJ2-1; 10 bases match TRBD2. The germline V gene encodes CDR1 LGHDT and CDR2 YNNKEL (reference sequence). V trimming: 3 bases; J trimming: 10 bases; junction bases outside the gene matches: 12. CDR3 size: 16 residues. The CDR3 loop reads CASSHPGTSATLEQFF. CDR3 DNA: TGTGCCAGCAGCCACCCCGGGACTAGCGCTACTCTGGAGCAGTTCTTC.

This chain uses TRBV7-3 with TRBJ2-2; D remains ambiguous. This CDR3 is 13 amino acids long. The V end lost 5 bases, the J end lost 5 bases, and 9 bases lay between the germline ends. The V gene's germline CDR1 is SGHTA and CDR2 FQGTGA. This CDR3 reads CASSAARTGELFF. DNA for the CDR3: TGTGCCAGCAGCGCCGCCAGGACCGGGGAGCTGTTTTTT.

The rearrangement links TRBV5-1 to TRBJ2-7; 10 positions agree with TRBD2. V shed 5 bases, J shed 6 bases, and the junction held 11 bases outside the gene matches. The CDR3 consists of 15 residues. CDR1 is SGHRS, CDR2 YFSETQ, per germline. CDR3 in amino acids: CASSYESLAGGEQYF. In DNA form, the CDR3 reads TGCGCCAGCAGTTACGAGAGTTTAGCGGGGGGCGAGCAGTACTTC.

CDR3 amino acids: CASSLCRQGATLSGANVLTF. DNA for the CDR3: TGTGCCAGCAGTTTATGCAGACAGGGGGCCACCCTCTCTGGGGCCAACGTCCTGACTTTC. This chain uses TRBV28 with TRBJ2-6; 10 bases match TRBD1. The germline V gene encodes CDR1 MDHEN and CDR2 SYDVKM. Losses at the gene ends were 0 bases for V and 0 bases for J; bases not matched to a gene: 8. The CDR3 is 20 residues long.

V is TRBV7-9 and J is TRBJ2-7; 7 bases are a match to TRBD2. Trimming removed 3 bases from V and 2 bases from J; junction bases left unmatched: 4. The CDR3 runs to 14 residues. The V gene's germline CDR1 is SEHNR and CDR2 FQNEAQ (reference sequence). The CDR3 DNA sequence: TGTGCCAGCAGCTTCCCGGGGGGAGCCTACGAGCAGTACTTC. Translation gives CASSFPGGAYEQYF. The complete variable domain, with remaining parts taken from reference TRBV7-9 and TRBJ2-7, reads DTGVSQNPRHKITKRGQNVTFRCDPISEHNRLYWYRQTLGQGPEFLTYFQNEAQLEKSRLLSDRFSAERPKGSFSTLEIQRTEQGDSAMYLCASSFPGGAYEQYFGPGTRLTVT.

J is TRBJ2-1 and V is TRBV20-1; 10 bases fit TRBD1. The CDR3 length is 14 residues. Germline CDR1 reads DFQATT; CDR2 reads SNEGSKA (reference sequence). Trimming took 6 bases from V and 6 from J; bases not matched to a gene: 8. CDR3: CSAHPWDRGNEQFF. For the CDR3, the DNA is TGCAGTGCCCACCCTTGGGACAGGGGCAATGAGCAGTTCTTC.

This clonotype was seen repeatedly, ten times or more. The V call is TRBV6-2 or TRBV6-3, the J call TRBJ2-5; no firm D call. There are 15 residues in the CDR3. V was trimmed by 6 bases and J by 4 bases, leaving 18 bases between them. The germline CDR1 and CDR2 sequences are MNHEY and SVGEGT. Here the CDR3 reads CASRKPRGSIETQYF. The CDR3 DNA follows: TGTGCCAGCAGAAAGCCTCGCGGCTCCATAGAGACCCAGTACTTC.

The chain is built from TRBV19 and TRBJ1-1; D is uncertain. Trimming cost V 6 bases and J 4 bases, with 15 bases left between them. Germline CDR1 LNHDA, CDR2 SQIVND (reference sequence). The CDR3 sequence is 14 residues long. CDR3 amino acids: CASSITLGITEAFF. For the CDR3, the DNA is TGTGCCAGTAGCATCACATTGGGGATCACTGAAGCTTTCTTT.

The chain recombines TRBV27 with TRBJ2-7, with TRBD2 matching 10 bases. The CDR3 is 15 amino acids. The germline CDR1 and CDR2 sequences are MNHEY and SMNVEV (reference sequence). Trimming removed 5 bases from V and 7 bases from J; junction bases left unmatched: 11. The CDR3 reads CASSQTSGTVREQYF. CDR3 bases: TGTGCCAGCAGTCAAACTAGCGGGACGGTGCGTGAGCAGTACTTC.

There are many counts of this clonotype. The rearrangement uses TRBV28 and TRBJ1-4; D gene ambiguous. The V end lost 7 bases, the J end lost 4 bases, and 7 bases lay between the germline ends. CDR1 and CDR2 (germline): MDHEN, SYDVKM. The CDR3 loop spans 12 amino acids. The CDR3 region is CASIGNNEKLFF. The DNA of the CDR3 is TGTGCCAGCATTGGTAATAATGAAAAACTGTTTTTT.

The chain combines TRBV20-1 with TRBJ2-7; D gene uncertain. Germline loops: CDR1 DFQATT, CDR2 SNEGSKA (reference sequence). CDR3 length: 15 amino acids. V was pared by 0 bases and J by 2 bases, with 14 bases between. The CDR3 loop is CSARDTQDLPYEQYF. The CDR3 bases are TGCAGTGCTAGAGATACCCAGGACCTACCCTACGAGCAGTACTTC.

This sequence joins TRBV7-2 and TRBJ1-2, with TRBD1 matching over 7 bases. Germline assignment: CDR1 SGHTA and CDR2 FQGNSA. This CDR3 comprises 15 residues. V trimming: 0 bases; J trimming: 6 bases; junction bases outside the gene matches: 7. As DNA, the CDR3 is TGTGCCAGCAGCTTAGCGCTCCAGGGGGGGGATGGCTACACCTTC. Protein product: CASSLALQGGDGYTF.

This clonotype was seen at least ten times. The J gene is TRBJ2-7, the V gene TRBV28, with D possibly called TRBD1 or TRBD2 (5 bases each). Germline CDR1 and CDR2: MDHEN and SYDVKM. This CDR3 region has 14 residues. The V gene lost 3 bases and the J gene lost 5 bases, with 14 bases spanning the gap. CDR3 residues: CASSFVLGVDEQYF. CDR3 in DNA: TGTGCCAGCAGTTTTGTACTAGGGGTAGACGAGCAGTACTTC.

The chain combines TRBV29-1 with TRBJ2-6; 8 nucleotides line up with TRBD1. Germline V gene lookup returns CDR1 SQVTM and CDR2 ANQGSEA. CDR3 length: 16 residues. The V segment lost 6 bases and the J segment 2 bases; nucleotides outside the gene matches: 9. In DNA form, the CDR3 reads TGCAGCGTCTACAGGGGGTTTGGGACTGGGGCCAACGTCCTGACTTTC. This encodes CSVYRGFGTGANVLTF.

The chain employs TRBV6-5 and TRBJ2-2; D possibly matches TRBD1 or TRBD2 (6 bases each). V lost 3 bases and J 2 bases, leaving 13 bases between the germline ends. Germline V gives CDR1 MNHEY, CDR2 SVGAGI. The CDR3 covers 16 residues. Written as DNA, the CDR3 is TGTGCCAGCAGTTATGGGGGGACATCCAACACCGGGGAGCTGTTTTTT. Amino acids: CASSYGGTSNTGELFF.